The T cell receptor beta chain described here comes from a study of shared clonotypes between healthy human individuals. In the naive CD8 group, cells lacked CD45RO and were positively selected for CCR7, so terminally differentiated effector memory CD45RA+ cells were left out. CDR1 is SEHNR and CDR2 is FQNEAQ in the germline V gene (reference sequence). V shed 1 base and J shed 7 bases, with 8 bases lying between them. The CDR3 runs to 12 residues. Genomic DNA from each subset was divided evenly over several immunoSEQ plates. Per the original methods: ImmunoSEQ yielded junction-only sequences lacking quality scores, so filtering differed. The assay was immunoSEQ multiplex PCR, and TCRdb's table has in-frame clones only and misses some. The DNA gave D and trimming, while V, J and clone size come from that table. The sample records around 600,000 clones, more than 95% being singletons.

The sequence came from a man aged 25-40 years in good health. The gene calls are TRBV7-9 and TRBJ2-7; D call uncertain. Input material: naive CD8+ T cells sorted from blood. The CDR3 is CASSLGVREQYF. The CDR3 DNA is TGTGCCAGCAGCTTAGGGGTCCGGGAGCAGTACTTC.